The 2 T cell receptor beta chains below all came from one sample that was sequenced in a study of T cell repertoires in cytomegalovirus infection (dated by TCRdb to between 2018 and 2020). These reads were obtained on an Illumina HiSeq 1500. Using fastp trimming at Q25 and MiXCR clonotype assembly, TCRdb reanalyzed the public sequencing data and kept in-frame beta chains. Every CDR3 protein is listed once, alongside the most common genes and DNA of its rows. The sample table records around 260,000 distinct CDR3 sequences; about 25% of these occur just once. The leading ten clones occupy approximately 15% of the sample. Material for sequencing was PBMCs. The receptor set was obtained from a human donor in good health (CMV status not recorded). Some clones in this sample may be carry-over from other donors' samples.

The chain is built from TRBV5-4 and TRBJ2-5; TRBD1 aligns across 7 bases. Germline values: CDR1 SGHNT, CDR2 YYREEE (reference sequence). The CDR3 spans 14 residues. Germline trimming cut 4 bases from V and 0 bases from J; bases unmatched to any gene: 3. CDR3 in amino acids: CASSPGQDQETQYF. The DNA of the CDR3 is TGTGCCAGCAGCCCTGGACAGGACCAAGAGACCCAGTACTTC. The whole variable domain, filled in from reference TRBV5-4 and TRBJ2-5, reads ETGVTQSPTHLIKTRGQQVTLRCSSQSGHNTVSWYQQALGQGPQFIFQYYREEENGRGNFPPRFSGLQFPNYSSELNVNALELDDSALYLCASSPGQDQETQYFGPGTRLLVL.

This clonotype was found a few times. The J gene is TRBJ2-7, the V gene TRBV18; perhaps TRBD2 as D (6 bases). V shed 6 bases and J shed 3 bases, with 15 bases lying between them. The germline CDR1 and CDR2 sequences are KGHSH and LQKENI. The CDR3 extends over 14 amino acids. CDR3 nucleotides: TGTGCCAGCTCCCTCGCGGGGACCCTCTACGAGCAGTACTTC. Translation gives CASSLAGTLYEQYF.